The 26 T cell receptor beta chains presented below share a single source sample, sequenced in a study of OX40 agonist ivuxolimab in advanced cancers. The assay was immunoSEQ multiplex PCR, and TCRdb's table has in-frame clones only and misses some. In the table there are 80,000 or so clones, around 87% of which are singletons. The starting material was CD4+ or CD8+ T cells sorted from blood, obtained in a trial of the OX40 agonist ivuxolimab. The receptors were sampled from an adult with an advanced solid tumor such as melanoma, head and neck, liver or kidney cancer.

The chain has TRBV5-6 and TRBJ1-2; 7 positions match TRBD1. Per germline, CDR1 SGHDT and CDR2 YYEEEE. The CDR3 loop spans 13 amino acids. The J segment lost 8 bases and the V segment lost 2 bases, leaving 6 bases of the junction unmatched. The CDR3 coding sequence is TGTGCCAGCAGCTTTACAGGGGATTGGGGCTACACCTTC. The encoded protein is CASSFTGDWGYTF. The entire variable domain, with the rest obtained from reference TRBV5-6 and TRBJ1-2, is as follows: DAGVTQSPTHLIKTRGQQVTLRCSPKSGHDTVSWYQQALGQGPQFIFQYYEEEERQRGNFPDRFSGHQFPNYSSELNVNALLLGDSALYLCASSFTGDWGYTFGSGTRLTVV.

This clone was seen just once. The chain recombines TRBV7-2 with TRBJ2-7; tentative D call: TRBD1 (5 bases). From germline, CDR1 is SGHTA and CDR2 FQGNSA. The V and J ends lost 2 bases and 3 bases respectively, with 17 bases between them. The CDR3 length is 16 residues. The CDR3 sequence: CASSLTLLTARYEQYF. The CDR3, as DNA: TGTGCCAGCAGCTTAACTCTCTTGACAGCCCGCTACGAGCAGTACTTC.

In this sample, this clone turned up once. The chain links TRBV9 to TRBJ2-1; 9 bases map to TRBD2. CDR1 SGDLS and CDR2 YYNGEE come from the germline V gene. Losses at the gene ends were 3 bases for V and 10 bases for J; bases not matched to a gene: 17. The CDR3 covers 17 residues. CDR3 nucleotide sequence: TGTGCCAGCAGCGCCCGCCGGGCTAGCGGGGCGCTGGGAGAGCAGTTCTTC. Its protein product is CASSARRASGALGEQFF.

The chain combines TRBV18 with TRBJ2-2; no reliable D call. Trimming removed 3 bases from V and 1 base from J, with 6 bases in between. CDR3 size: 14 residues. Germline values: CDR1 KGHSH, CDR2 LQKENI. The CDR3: CASSPSQNTGELFF. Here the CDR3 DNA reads TGTGCCAGCTCACCTTCACAGAACACCGGGGAGCTGTTTTTT.

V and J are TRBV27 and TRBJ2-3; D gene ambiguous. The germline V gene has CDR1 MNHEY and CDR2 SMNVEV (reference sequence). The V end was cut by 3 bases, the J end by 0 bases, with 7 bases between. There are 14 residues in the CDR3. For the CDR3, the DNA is TGTGCCAGCAGTTTTTCAACAAGCACAGATACGCAGTATTTT. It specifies CASSFSTSTDTQYF.

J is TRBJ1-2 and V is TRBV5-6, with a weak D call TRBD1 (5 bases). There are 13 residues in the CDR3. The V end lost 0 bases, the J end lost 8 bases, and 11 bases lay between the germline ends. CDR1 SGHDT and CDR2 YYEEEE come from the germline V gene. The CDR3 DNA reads TGTGCCAGCAGCTTGGGCCAGGGAGGCGGCTACACCTTC. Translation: CASSLGQGGGYTF.

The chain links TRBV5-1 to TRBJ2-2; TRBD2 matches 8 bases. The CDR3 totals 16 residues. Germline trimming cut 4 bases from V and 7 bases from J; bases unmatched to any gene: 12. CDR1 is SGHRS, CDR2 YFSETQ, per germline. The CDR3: CASSPPGREEVGELFF. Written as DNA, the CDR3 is TGCGCCAGCAGCCCCCCAGGGCGGGAGGAAGTCGGGGAGCTGTTTTTT.

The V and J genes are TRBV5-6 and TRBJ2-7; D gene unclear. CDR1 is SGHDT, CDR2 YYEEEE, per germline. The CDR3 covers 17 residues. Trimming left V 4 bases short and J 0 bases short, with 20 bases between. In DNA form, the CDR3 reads TGTGCCAGCAGCGACCTAAAGGATCCGGGTGCCTCCTACGAGCAGTACGTC. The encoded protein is CASSDLKDPGASYEQYV.

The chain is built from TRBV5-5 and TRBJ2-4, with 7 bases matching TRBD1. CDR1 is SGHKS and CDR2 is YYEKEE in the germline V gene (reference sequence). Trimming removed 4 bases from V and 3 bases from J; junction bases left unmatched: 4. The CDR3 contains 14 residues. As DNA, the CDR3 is TGTGCCAGCAGCGCAGGGGGAAGCAAAAACATTCAGTACTTC. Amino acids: CASSAGGSKNIQYF.

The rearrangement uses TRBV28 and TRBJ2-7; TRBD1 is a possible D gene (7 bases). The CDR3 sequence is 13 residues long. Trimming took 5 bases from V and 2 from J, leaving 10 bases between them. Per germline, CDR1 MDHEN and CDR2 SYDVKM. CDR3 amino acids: CASSQGGTYEQYF. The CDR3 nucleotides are TGTGCCAGCAGTCAGGGGGGCACCTACGAGCAGTACTTC.

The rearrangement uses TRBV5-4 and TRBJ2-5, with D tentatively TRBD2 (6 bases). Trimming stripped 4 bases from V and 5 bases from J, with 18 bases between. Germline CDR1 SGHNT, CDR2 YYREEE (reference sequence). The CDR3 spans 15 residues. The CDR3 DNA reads TGTGCCAGCAGCCCGTCGGGACTCGGAGGCGAGACCCAGTACTTC. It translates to CASSPSGLGGETQYF.

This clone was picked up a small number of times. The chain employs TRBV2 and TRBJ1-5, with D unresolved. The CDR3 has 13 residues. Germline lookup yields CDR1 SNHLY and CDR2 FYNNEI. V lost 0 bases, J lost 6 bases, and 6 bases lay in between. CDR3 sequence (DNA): TGTGCCAGCAGTGAAGCGCATAGTCAGCCCCAGCATTTT. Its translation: CASSEAHSQPQHF.

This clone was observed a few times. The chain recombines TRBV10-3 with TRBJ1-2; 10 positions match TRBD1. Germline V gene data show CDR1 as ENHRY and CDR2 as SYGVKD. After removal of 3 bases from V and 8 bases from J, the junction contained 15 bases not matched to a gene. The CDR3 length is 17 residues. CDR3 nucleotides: TGTGCCATCAGTGACCCCGGGACAGGGGAGGTTTACCGCGGCTACACCTTC. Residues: CAISDPGTGEVYRGYTF.

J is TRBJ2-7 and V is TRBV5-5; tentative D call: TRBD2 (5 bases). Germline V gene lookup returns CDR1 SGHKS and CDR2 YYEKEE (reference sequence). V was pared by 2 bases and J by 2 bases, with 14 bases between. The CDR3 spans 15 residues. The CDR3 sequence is CASSLIARATYEQYF. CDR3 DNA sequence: TGTGCCAGCAGCTTAATAGCGCGGGCAACCTACGAGCAGTACTTC.

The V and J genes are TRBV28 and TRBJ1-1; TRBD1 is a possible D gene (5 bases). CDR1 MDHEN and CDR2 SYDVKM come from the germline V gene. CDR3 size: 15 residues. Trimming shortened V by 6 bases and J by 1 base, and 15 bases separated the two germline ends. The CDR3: CASSFMGDANTEAFF. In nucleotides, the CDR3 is TGTGCCAGCAGCTTCATGGGGGACGCGAACACTGAAGCTTTCTTT.

DNA for the CDR3: TGTGCCAGCAGTGACCCTAGGCTGGGCTATGAGCAGTTCTTC. Protein product: CASSDPRLGYEQFF. The chain employs TRBV2 and TRBJ2-1; D remains unclear. The V and J ends lost 3 bases and 8 bases respectively, with 14 bases between them. Germline CDR1 and CDR2: SNHLY and FYNNEI. This CDR3 is 14 amino acids long.

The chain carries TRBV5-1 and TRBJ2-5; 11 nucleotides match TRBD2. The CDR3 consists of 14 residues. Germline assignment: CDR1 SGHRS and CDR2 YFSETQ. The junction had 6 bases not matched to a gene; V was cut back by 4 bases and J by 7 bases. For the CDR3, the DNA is TGCGCCAGCAGCCAAACTAGCGGGGGAGGGACCCAGTACTTC. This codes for CASSQTSGGGTQYF.

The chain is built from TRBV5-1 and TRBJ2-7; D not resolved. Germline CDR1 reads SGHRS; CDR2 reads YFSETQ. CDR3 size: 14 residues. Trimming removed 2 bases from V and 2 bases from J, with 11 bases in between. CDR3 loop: CASSFNSMAYEQYF. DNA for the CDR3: TGCGCCAGCAGCTTCAATTCTATGGCCTACGAGCAGTACTTC.

The CDR3 coding sequence is TGTGCCAGCAGCTTAGGGGACAGGGGAGTGACTGAAGCTTTCTTT. This sequence encodes CASSLGDRGVTEAFF. This rearrangement joins TRBV7-9 to TRBJ1-1; 10 nucleotides agree with TRBD1. In germline, CDR1 is SEHNR, CDR2 FQNEAQ (reference sequence). The length of the CDR3 is 15 residues. The V and J ends lost 1 base and 5 bases, in that order; junction bases with no gene match: 4.

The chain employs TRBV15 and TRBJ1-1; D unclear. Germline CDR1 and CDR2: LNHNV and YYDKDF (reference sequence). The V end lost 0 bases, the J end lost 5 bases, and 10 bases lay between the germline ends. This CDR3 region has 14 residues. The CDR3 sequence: CATSRDRLGTEAFF. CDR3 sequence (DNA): TGTGCCACCAGCAGAGACCGGCTGGGTACTGAAGCTTTCTTT.

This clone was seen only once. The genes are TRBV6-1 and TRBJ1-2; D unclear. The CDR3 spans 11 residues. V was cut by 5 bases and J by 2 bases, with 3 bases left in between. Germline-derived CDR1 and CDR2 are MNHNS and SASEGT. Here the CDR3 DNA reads TGTGCCAGCAGTTCAAACTATGGCTACACCTTC. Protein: CASSSNYGYTF.

The CDR3 region is CASSFGTADYTF. Written as DNA, the CDR3 is TGTGCCAGTAGTTTTGGGACAGCGGATTACACCTTC. J is TRBJ1-2 and V is TRBV19; 7 bases line up with TRBD1. This CDR3 comprises 12 residues. V was clipped by 5 bases and J by 11 bases; unmatched bases: 8. Germline V gene data show CDR1 as LNHDA and CDR2 as SQIVND (reference sequence).

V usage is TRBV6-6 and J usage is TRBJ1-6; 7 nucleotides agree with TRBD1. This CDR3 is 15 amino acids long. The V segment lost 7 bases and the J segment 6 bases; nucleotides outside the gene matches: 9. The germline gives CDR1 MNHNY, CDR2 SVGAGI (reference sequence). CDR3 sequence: CASTHGTATNSPLHF. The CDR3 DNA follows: TGTGCCAGCACTCATGGGACAGCCACTAATTCACCCCTCCACTTT.

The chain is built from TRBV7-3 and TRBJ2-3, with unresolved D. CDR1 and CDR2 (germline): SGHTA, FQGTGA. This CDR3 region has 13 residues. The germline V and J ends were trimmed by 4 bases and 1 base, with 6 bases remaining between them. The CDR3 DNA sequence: TGTGCCAGCAGCTCCCCCGGCACAGATACGCAGTATTTT. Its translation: CASSSPGTDTQYF.

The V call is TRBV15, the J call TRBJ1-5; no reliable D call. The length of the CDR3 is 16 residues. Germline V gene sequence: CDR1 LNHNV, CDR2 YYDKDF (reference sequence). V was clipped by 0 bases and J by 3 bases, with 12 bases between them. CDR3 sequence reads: CATSRDPGQINQPQHF. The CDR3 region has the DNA TGTGCCACCAGCAGAGATCCGGGCCAGATCAATCAGCCCCAGCATTTT.

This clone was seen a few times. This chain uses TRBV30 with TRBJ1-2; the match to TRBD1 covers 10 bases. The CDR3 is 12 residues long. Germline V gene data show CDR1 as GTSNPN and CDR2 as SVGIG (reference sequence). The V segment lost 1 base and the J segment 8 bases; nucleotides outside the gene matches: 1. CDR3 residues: CAWSGDRGGYTF. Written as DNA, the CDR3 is TGTGCCTGGAGTGGGGACAGGGGCGGCTACACCTTC.